This T cell receptor (beta chain) was sequenced for a study of blood T cell repertoires in COVID-19. Overall study: Sites in the United States, Italy and Spain provided acute and convalescent COVID-19 samples. T cells, B-cell-depleted T cells, or PBMCs supplied cDNA or gDNA.

This clone came up a few times. Original methodology: Cell counts per sample came from amplifying reference gene primers. Using immunoSEQ multiplex PCR, the repertoire was profiled, and TCRdb retains in-frame clones only, with some absent. V, J and clone size are those of that table, while D and trimming were read from the DNA. The sample lists fewer than 450,000 clones, around 87% occurring once. Trimming removed 7 bases from V and 6 bases from J, with 13 bases in between. CDR3 length: 13 amino acids. The chain has TRBV12-3 or TRBV12-4 and TRBJ2-1; D is ambiguous. Sample: peripheral blood. This TCR was sampled from a woman aged 45-59 years with COVID-19, enrolled during active disease. The CDR3 nucleotides are TGTGCCAGCACCTTGGCTGTCTTCAATGAGCAGTTCTTC. As protein: CASTLAVFNEQFF.